This is a list of T cell receptor beta chains from one sample in a study of CD8 T cells in Susac syndrome. TCRdb reprocessed the immunoSEQ multiplex PCR reads with MiXCR, giving one entry per CDR3 protein. Of some 130,000 distinct CDR3 sequences listed, about 94% were seen once; the top ten hold about 0.13%. The specimen sequenced was CD4+ T cells from PBMCs. The receptor set was obtained from a human donor with multiple sclerosis. Both conserved end residues are part of each CDR3. A D gene is named only where the DNA matches it firmly. The size field is filled for only some rows; it gives once, few, many or a size class.

>.|.|TRBJ2-1|TRBV19
TGTGCCAGTAGTAGCGAACAGGGGGGGTCCTACAATGAGCAGTTCTTC
CASSSEQGGSYNEQFF
>TRBD1|.|TRBJ1-5|TRBV3-1
TGTGCCAGCAGCCAAGACCCAGACAGGGCGAGGCAGCCCCAGCATTTT
CASSQDPDRARQPQHF
>.|few|TRBJ1-5|TRBV7-2
TGTGCCAGCAGCTTAGTTGCCGGGGATCAGCCCCAGCATTTT
CASSLVAGDQPQHF
>.|.|TRBJ1-1|TRBV27
TGTGCCAGCAGTTTTCGAAGGAACACTGAAGCTTTCTTT
CASSFRRNTEAFF
>TRBD1|.|TRBJ2-7|TRBV25-1
TGTGCCAGCCGACAGGGGACCTACGAGCAGTACTTC
CASRQGTYEQYF
>TRBD2|once|TRBJ2-7|TRBV18
TGTGCCAGCTCACCACCTAGCGGGGGACCTAGCTCCTACGAGCAGTACTTC
CASSPPSGGPSSYEQYF
>TRBD2|.|TRBJ2-1|TRBV20-1
TGCAGTGCTCCGGGGGGGTTGAGGATCTACAATGAGCAGTTCTTC
CSAPGGLRIYNEQFF
>.|.|TRBJ2-1|TRBV19
TGTGCCAGTAGAGGCGGGACTCTGCACAATGAGCAGTTCTTC
CASRGGTLHNEQFF
>.|.|TRBJ2-5|TRBV7-9
TGTGCCAGCAGCTTAACCGGGCCTTCCCACTTC
CASSLTGPSHF
>TRBD1|.|TRBJ1-2|TRBV9
TGTGCCAGCAGCCCATCCTGGACAGGGCTTGGCTACACCTTC
CASSPSWTGLGYTF
>.|.|TRBJ1-2|TRBV3-1
TGTGCCAGCAGCCAAAGGAGTGGGGGCGCAGGCTATGGCTACACCTTC
CASSQRSGGAGYGYTF
>.|once|TRBJ1-1|TRBV7-9
TGTGCCAGCAGCTTCGGACTGAATCCTGAAGCTTTCTTT
CASSFGLNPEAFF
>.|.|TRBJ1-6|TRBV27
TGTGCCAGCAGTAGGGGGGCAATCGAGTCCTCACCCCTCCACTTT
CASSRGAIESSPLHF
>TRBD2|.|TRBJ2-2|TRBV19
TGTGCCAGTAGTCGGCGGGAGGGCCCGGGCACCGGGGAGCTGTTTTTT
CASSRREGPGTGELFF
>.|.|TRBJ2-5|TRBV11-3
TGTGCCAGCAGCTTAAGCCAACACGAAGAGACCCAGTACTTC
CASSLSQHEETQYF
>TRBD1|.|TRBJ2-1|TRBV2
TGTGCCAGCAGTTTCCGGACAGGGGCCTACAATGAGCAGTTCTTC
CASSFRTGAYNEQFF
>TRBD1|.|TRBJ1-1|TRBV7-9
TGTGCCAGCAGCGCCCGACAGGGAGTGGAGACTGAAGCTTTCTTT
CASSARQGVETEAFF
>.|.|TRBJ2-7|TRBV15
TGTGCCACCAGCAGAGTAGGGAGCGAGCAGTACTTC
CATSRVGSEQYF
>TRBD1|once|TRBJ2-7|TRBV29-1
TGCAGCGTTGAAAGCACAGGGGTCCTCTACGAGCAGTACTTC
CSVESTGVLYEQYF
>TRBD2|.|TRBJ2-3|TRBV20-1
TGCAGTGCCCCTCCTAGCGGGAGGAACACAGATACGCAGTATTTT
CSAPPSGRNTDTQYF
>TRBD1|.|TRBJ2-7|TRBV10-3
TGTGCCATAAGTGAGTCTAAAGGACAGGGTCCGTACGAGCAGTACTTC
CAISESKGQGPYEQYF
>.|.|TRBJ1-2|TRBV3-1
TGTGCCAGCAGCCAAGCCCACAACGGCTACTATGGCTACACCTTC
CASSQAHNGYYGYTF
>TRBD1|.|TRBJ1-1|TRBV9
TGTGCCAGCAGCCCCCAAGGGGGCCTGCTGACTGAAGCTTTCTTT
CASSPQGGLLTEAFF
>.|.|TRBJ2-5|TRBV5-1
TGCGCCAGCAGCCTCACCCCGACGGCGCCTAAGAGAACCCAGTACTTC
CASSLTPTAPKRTQYF
>TRBD2|.|TRBJ2-7|TRBV20-1
TGCAGTGCTAGCGATGGACTAGGCTACGAGCAGTACTTC
CSASDGLGYEQYF
>.|.|TRBJ1-1|TRBV6-5
TGTGCCAGCAGTTACTCCATGCACACTGAAGCTTTCTTT
CASSYSMHTEAFF
>.|.|TRBJ1-5|TRBV5-1
TGCGCCAGCAGCTTGGTCCCAGGCGAACCGAATCAGCCCCAGCATTTT
CASSLVPGEPNQPQHF
>.|once|TRBJ2-6|TRBV9
TGTGCCAGCAGAGGAGGGCCTGGGGCCAACGTCCTGACTTTC
CASRGGPGANVLTF
>TRBD1|.|TRBJ1-1|TRBV7-2
TGTGCCAGCAGACCCCCGGGACAGCCTGAAGCTTTCTTT
CASRPPGQPEAFF
>.|.|TRBJ1-4|TRBV12-3/TRBV12-4
TGTGCCAGCAACTTGGGCGGGGCAACTAATGAAAAACTGTTTTTT
CASNLGGATNEKLFF
>.|.|TRBJ2-6|TRBV2
TGTGCCAGCAGCGTAGGACGCTCTGGGGCCAACGTCCTGACTTTC
CASSVGRSGANVLTF
>TRBD2|.|TRBJ2-1|TRBV3-1
TGTGCCAGCAGCCAAGTAGCGGGGCGACCCTACAATGAGCAGTTCTTC
CASSQVAGRPYNEQFF
>.|.|TRBJ2-5|TRBV5-1
TGCGCCAGCAGCTTGGCCCAGGGTGGCGAAGAGACCCAGTACTTC
CASSLAQGGEETQYF
>.|.|TRBJ2-3|TRBV6-1
TGTGCCAGCAGGCATACGATGGGCACAGATACGCAGTATTTT
CASRHTMGTDTQYF
>TRBD1|.|TRBJ1-1|TRBV30
TGTGCCTGGACGACAGGGGGCCCTGAAGCTTTCTTT
CAWTTGGPEAFF
>.|.|TRBJ2-3|TRBV5-6
TGTGCCAGCAGCTTGGGTTCGTCAGATACGCAGTATTTT
CASSLGSSDTQYF
>TRBD1|once|TRBJ2-7|TRBV30
TGTGCCTGGAGTCCTGGGACAGGGCGCTACGAGCAGTACTTC
CAWSPGTGRYEQYF
>.|once|TRBJ2-7|TRBV12-3/TRBV12-4
TGTGCCAGCAGCGTGGGCGGAAGCCCCCACGAGCAGTACTTC
CASSVGGSPHEQYF
>.|.|TRBJ1-4|TRBV6-1
TGTGCCAGCAGTGAAGGCCAGGGACGAGAAAAACTGTTTTTT
CASSEGQGREKLFF
>.|once|TRBJ2-2|TRBV12-3/TRBV12-4
TGTGCCAGCACCGAGCAGGCTACCGGGGAGCTGTTTTTT
CASTEQATGELFF
>.|.|TRBJ2-5|TRBV6-1
TGTGCCAGCAGACCCTACCATTGGACGGGGGGCCCAGAGACCCAGTACTTC
CASRPYHWTGGPETQYF
>TRBD2|.|TRBJ2-1|TRBV11-2
TGTGCCAGCAGCTTAGACGGGAGGGCCCTGAGTGAGCAGTTCTTC
CASSLDGRALSEQFF
>.|.|TRBJ1-5|TRBV12-5
TGTGCTAGTGGTTTGTGGGTAAGCAATCAGCCCCAGCATTTT
CASGLWVSNQPQHF
>.|once|TRBJ1-4|TRBV4-1
TGCGCCAGCAGCCAAGATGACGGCTCTAATGAAAAACTGTTTTTT
CASSQDDGSNEKLFF
>.|.|TRBJ2-2|TRBV10-1
TGCGCCAGCAGTGAGAGGCCCTATAGAGACGGGGAGCTGTTTTTT
CASSERPYRDGELFF
>TRBD2|.|TRBJ2-7|TRBV10-3
TGTGCCATCAGATCGACTAGCGGGTCCTACGAGCAGTACTTC
CAIRSTSGSYEQYF
>.|.|TRBJ1-1|TRBV27
TGTGCCAGTACCTCTTATGGACAGCAAGAAGCTTTCTTT
CASTSYGQQEAFF
>TRBD1|.|TRBJ1-2|TRBV5-5
TGTGCCAGCAGCTTGGAGACAGGGCTTGGCTACACCTTC
CASSLETGLGYTF
>TRBD2|.|TRBJ2-1|TRBV2
TGTGCCAGCAGTGAAGTAGTAGCGGGTGGGTTCTTC
CASSEVVAGGFF
>TRBD2|.|TRBJ2-6|TRBV5-1
TGCGCCAGCAGTTTAGCGGGGGCAGGAGGGGCCAACGTCCTGACTTTC
CASSLAGAGGANVLTF
>TRBD1|once|TRBJ1-2|TRBV30
TGTGCCTGGAGTGCGACAGGGGCTAACTATGGCTACACCTTC
CAWSATGANYGYTF
>.|.|TRBJ1-2|TRBV29-1
TGCAGCGTTCGAGACTTTCACCCTGGCTACACCTTC
CSVRDFHPGYTF
>.|.|TRBJ1-2|TRBV29-1
TGCAGCGTCATATATCCCCCCCAGCACTATGGCTACACCTTC
CSVIYPPQHYGYTF
>.|.|TRBJ1-6|TRBV28
TGTGCCAGCAGTTCGGCCGCCAGGGTGGGCTCACCCCTCCACTTT
CASSSAARVGSPLHF
>.|.|TRBJ2-1|TRBV5-1
TGCGCCAGCAGCTTGGGGGAGGAATCCTACAATGAGCAGTTCTTC
CASSLGEESYNEQFF
>.|.|TRBJ1-1|TRBV30
TGTGCCTGGAGTAGGAGTACCCTTTCCTATGAAGCTTTCTTT
CAWSRSTLSYEAFF
>.|.|TRBJ1-5|TRBV30
TGTGCCTGGTCGACAGGTAGCAATCAGCCCCAGCATTTT
CAWSTGSNQPQHF